This TCR beta chain was sequenced for a study of blood T cell repertoires in COVID-19. At the level of the study: PBMCs, B-cell-depleted T cells, or T cells provided the cDNA or gDNA that made up the material.

TCRdb keeps only in-frame clones here, not all; method: immunoSEQ multiplex PCR. The sample holds some 200,000 clones; about 82% are singletons and the top ten take more than 2%. Seattle patients were enrolled while actively infected and followed longitudinally. Trimming took 0 bases from V and 0 from J, leaving 9 bases between them. There are 15 residues in the CDR3. CDR1 is SGHNT and CDR2 is YYREEE in the germline V gene (reference sequence). Sequences were obtained from peripheral blood. This rearrangement joins TRBV5-4 to TRBJ1-2, with D perhaps matching TRBD1 (5 bases). The clonotype comes from a woman in her 70s with COVID-19, enrolled during active disease. In DNA form, the CDR3 reads TGTGCCAGCAGCTTGGAGCCGACAGCTAACTATGGCTACACCTTC. This gives the protein CASSLEPTANYGYTF.